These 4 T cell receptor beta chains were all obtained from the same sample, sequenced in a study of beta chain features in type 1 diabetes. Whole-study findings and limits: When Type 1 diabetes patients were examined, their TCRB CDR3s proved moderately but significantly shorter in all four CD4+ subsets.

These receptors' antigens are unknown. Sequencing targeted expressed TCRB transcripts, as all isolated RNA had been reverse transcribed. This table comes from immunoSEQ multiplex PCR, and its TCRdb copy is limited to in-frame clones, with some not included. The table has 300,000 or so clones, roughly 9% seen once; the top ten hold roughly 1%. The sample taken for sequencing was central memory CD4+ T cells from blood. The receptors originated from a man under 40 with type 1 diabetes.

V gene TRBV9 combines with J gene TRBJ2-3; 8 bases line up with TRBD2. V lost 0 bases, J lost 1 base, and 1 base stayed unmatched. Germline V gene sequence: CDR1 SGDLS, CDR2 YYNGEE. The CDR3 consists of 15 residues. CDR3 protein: CASSVEAGGTDTQYF. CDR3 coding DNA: TGTGCCAGCAGCGTAGAAGCGGGGGGCACAGATACGCAGTATTTT.

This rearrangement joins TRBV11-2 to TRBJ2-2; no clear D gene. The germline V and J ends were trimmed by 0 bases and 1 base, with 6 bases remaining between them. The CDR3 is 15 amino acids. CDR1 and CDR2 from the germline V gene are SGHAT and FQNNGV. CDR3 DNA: TGTGCCAGCAGCTTAGATTGGGTGAACACCGGGGAGCTGTTTTTT. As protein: CASSLDWVNTGELFF.

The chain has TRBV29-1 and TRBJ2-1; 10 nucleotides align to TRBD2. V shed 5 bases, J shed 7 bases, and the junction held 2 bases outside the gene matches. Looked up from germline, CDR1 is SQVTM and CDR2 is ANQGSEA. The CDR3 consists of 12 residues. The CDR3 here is CSVQLAGNEQFF. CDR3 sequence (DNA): TGCAGCGTTCAACTAGCGGGGAATGAGCAGTTCTTC.

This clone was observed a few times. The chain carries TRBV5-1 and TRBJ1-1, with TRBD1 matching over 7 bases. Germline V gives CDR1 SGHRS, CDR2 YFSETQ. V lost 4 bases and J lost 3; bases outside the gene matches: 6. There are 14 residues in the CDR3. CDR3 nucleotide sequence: TGCGCCAGCAGCAGTGCCGGGACAGACACTGAAGCTTTCTTT. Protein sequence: CASSSAGTDTEAFF.